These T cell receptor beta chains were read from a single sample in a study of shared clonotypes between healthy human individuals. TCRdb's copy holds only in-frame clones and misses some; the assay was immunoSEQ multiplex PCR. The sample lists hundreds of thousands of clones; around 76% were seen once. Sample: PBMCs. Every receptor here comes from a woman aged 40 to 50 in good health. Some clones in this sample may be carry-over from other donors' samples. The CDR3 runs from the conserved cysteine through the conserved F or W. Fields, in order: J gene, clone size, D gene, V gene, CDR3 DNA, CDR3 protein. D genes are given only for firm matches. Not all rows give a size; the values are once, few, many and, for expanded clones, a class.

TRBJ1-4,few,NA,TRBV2,TGTGCCAGCAGTGCTGACAGGTTTAATGAAAAACTGTTTTTT,CASSADRFNEKLFF
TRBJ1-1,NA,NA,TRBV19,TGTGCCAGTAGGAAACAGGGATTGGACACTGAAGCTTTCTTT,CASRKQGLDTEAFF
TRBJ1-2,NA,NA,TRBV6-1,TGTGCCAGCAGTGATCCCGGGCGTCGGTATGGCTACACCTTC,CASSDPGRRYGYTF
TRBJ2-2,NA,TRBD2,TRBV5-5,TGTGCCAGCAGCCCTAGCGGGGCTTCGAACACCGGGGAGCTGTTTTTT,CASSPSGASNTGELFF
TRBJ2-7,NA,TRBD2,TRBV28,TGTGCCAGCGGCCTGGGGGGGACGTTCTTCGAGCAGTACTTC,CASGLGGTFFEQYF
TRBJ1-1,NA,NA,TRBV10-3,TGTGCCATCAGTGAGGGGGGGGCAGATGAAGCTTTCTTT,CAISEGGADEAFF
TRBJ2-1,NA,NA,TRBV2,TGTGCCAGCAGAGGGCTAGCGTCCTACAATGAGCAGTTCTTC,CASRGLASYNEQFF
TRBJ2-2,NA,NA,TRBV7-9,TGTGCCAGCAGCTTGGCCTCGATGTGGGTTGACACCGGGGAGCTGTTTTTT,CASSLASMWVDTGELFF
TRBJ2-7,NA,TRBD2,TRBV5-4,TGTGCCAGCAGCCCCACTAGCGGGAGGACCTACGAGCAGTACTTC,CASSPTSGRTYEQYF
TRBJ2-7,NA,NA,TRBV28,TGTGCCAGCATAGAGTCAGATACCTACGAGCAGTACTTC,CASIESDTYEQYF
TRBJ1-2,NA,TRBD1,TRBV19,TGTGCCAGTAGTATCTCATTCGGGACAGGGCGAGGCGGCTACACCTTC,CASSISFGTGRGGYTF
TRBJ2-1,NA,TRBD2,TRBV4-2,TGTGCCAGCAGCCAAGAGCCTAGCGGGAGTCTCTACAATGAGCAGTTCTTC,CASSQEPSGSLYNEQFF
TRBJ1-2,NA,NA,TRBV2,TGTGCCAGCAGGCCCGAACAGGGAGACTATGGCTACACCTTC,CASRPEQGDYGYTF
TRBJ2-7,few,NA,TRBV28,TGTGCCAGCATCGGCCGGGACTCCTACGAGCAGTACTTC,CASIGRDSYEQYF
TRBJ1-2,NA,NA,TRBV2,TGTGCCAGCACTACAGGGTTCCCCTATGGCTACACCTTC,CASTTGFPYGYTF
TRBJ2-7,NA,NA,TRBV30,TGTGCCTGGAGATCGACAACCTCCCTATACGAGCAGTACTTC,CAWRSTTSLYEQYF
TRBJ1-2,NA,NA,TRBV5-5,TGTGCCAGTCGGCCGGGGGCTAACTATGGCTACACCTTC,CASRPGANYGYTF
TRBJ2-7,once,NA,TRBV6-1,TGTGCCAGCCGGGTGTATTCCTACGAGCAGTACTTC,CASRVYSYEQYF
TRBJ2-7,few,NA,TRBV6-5,TGTGCCAGCAGGGGCCTAGCTCTCGAGCAGTACTTC,CASRGLALEQYF
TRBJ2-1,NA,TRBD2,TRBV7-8,TGTGCCAGCAGCCTGGCGGTTAGCGGGAGGGCGAGGAATGAGCAGTTCTTC,CASSLAVSGRARNEQFF
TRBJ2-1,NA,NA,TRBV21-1,TGTGCCAGCAGCAAAAGGAGAGATGAGCAGTTCTTC,CASSKRRDEQFF
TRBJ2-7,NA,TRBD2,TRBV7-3,TGTGCCAGCAGCTCCGGGACTAGCGGGACGGAGCAGTACTTC,CASSSGTSGTEQYF
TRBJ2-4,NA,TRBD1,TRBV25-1,TGTGCCAGCAGTCCCAGGGGGCTGGACATTCAGTACTTC,CASSPRGLDIQYF
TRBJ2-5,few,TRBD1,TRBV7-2,TGTGCCAGCAGACGGACAGGGGGCCAGGAAGAGACCCAGTACTTC,CASRRTGGQEETQYF
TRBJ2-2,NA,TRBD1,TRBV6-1,TGTGCCAGTCATCGGGACAGGGTTAACACCGGGGAGCTGTTTTTT,CASHRDRVNTGELFF
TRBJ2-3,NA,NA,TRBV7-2,TGTGCCAGCAGCTTACAGGGTTTGGCAGATACGCAGTATTTT,CASSLQGLADTQYF
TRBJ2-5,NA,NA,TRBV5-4,TGTGCCAGCAGAGCGGGACTCCGGACAGACTGGTGGGAGACCCAGTACTTC,CASRAGLRTDWWETQYF
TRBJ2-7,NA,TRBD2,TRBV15,TGTGCCACAAGTTCGGTAGCGGGAGTCCCCTACGAGCAGTACTTC,CATSSVAGVPYEQYF
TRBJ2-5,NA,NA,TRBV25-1,TGTGCCAGCAGTGAATATGGTCTAGGAGAGACCCAGTACTTC,CASSEYGLGETQYF
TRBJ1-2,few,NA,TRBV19,TGTGCCAGTACATTGGGGGGCTACGGCTACACCTTC,CASTLGGYGYTF
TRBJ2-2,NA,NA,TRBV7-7,TGTGCTAGCAGCTTAGGGGCGGGCCGAAACACCGGGGAGCTGTTTTTT,CASSLGAGRNTGELFF
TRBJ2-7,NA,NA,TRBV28,TGTGCCAGCAGTTTAGGGCTAAATATCTACGAGCAGTACTTC,CASSLGLNIYEQYF
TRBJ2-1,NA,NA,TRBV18,TGTGCCAGCTCACAACTCGCCGGGACTTCGGCAAGTGAGCAGTTCTTC,CASSQLAGTSASEQFF
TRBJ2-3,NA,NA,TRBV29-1,TGCAGCGTCCGGTCGGCAGATACGCAGTATTTT,CSVRSADTQYF
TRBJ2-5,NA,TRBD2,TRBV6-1,TGTGCCAGCAGTGACACCGGGAGGGCCGGTGAGACCCAGTACTTC,CASSDTGRAGETQYF
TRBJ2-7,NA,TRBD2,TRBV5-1,TGCGCCAGCAGCCCAGCGGGAGGGCCATACGAGCAGTACTTC,CASSPAGGPYEQYF
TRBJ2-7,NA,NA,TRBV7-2,TGTGCCAGCAGCGATACTCCGCTGTTAGAGCAGTACTTC,CASSDTPLLEQYF
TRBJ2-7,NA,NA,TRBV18,TGTGCCAGCTCACCACCGGAAGGAAACTACGAGCAGTACTTC,CASSPPEGNYEQYF
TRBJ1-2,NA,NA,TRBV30,TGTGCCTGGGTCTCCTCCGACAGCTCTAACTATGGCTACACCTTC,CAWVSSDSSNYGYTF
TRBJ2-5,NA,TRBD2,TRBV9,TGTGCCAGCAGCGCTTCAGGACTAGCGGGAGTAGAGACCCAGTACTTC,CASSASGLAGVETQYF
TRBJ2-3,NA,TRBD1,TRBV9,TGTGCCAGCAGCCTACGACAGGGCCAGGATACGCAGTATTTT,CASSLRQGQDTQYF
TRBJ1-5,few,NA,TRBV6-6,TGTGCCAGCAGTTTAGGCGGCGTGGGGGATCAGCCCCAGCATTTT,CASSLGGVGDQPQHF
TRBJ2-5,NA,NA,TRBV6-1,TGTGCCAGCAGTTTAAACCCGCAGACCCAGTACTTC,CASSLNPQTQYF
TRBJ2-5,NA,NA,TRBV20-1,TGCAGTGCTAGTCCCAAAGAGACCCAGTACTTC,CSASPKETQYF
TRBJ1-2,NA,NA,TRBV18,TGTGCCAGCTCACCGGGGGGGAAGTTCGTGGGCTACACCTTC,CASSPGGKFVGYTF
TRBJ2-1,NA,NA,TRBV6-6,TGTGCCAGCAGTACGCCTGAGGCATCCTACAATGAGCAGTTCTTC,CASSTPEASYNEQFF
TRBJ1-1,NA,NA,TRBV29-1,TGCAGCGTTGAAGGGACGGCCGAAGCTTTCTTT,CSVEGTAEAFF
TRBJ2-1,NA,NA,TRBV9,TGTGCCAGCAGCCCGAGGAACGACCTCTCCTACAATGAGCAGTTCTTC,CASSPRNDLSYNEQFF